This is a list of T cell receptor beta chains from one sample in a study of response to subunit inactivated influenza vaccine. TCRdb passed the RT-PCR reads through MiXCR, listing each CDR3 protein once. The sample shows about 800,000 distinct CDR3 sequences, 21% of them seen only once. The material sequenced was PBMCs from blood, taken more than 4 days after vaccination. All receptors come from a man in his fifties or sixties who received an inactivated influenza vaccine. CDR3s include the opening cysteine and the closing phenylalanine or tryptophan. D genes are given only for firm matches. Size is omitted from some rows. Given values are once, few, many or a class for expanded clones.

NA TRBJ1-6 TRBV3-1 few TGTGCCAGCAGCCAAACAGGTGGTACAATACTCTCCTATAATTCACCCCTCCACTTT CASSQTGGTILSYNSPLHF
NA TRBJ2-7 TRBV5-4 NA TGTGCCAGCGGCACTCGGCTCCTCTACGAGCAGTACTTC CASGTRLLYEQYF
NA TRBJ2-7 TRBV4-2 NA TGTGCCAGCAGCCCGAGCCGACAGGCGTTCGAGCAGTACTTC CASSPSRQAFEQYF
NA TRBJ1-1 TRBV18 few TGTGCCAGCTCGTCCTCGTTAATGGGAAACACTGAAGCTTTCTTT CASSSSLMGNTEAFF
NA TRBJ2-1 TRBV12-3/TRBV12-4 many TGTGCCAGCAGGGGTACAAGAGCGAGCTCCTACAATGAGCAGTTCTTC CASRGTRASSYNEQFF
NA TRBJ2-5 TRBV14 NA TGTGCCAGCTCGCCCCATACAGGGACGAAGACCCAGTACTTC CASSPHTGTKTQYF
NA TRBJ2-5 TRBV28 few TGTGCCAGCAGTTCGGACAGTTACCAGGAGACCCAGTACTTC CASSSDSYQETQYF
NA TRBJ2-6 TRBV5-8 NA TGTGCCAGCAGTATGCCCTCTGGGGCCAACGTCCTGACTTTC CASSMPSGANVLTF
TRBD2 TRBJ2-1 TRBV20-1 NA TGCAGTGCTAGGGTCGGGAGGGCCCTACTTGAGCAGTTCTTC CSARVGRALLEQFF
NA TRBJ2-5 TRBV7-9 NA TGTGCCAGCAGCTTAAAAGATAATGGGGAGACCCAGTACTTC CASSLKDNGETQYF
NA TRBJ1-5 TRBV10-3 NA TGTGCCATCAGTGAGGTAGTTTATCAGCCCCAGCATTTT CAISEVVYQPQHF
NA TRBJ2-3 TRBV5-1 NA TGCGCCAGCAGCTTGGCCGAAGGAGGTGAGCAGTATTTT CASSLAEGGEQYF
NA TRBJ2-4 TRBV6-1 NA TGTGCCAGCAGTGAAGGGTTCAGGGGAGGCTCCATTCAGTACTTC CASSEGFRGGSIQYF
NA TRBJ2-1 TRBV13 few TGTGCCAGCAGCCCTAGACGGGGCAATGAGCAGTTCTTC CASSPRRGNEQFF
NA TRBJ2-3 TRBV20-1 NA TGCAGTGCTGGGCCCCCGGGGCCCACAGATACGCAGTATTTT CSAGPPGPTDTQYF
NA TRBJ2-1 TRBV4-1 NA TGTGCCAGCAGCCCAGGGCCTAGAAGAGACAATGAGCAGTTCTTC CASSPGPRRDNEQFF
NA TRBJ2-1 TRBV12-3/TRBV12-4 few TGTGCCAGCAGTCCCGGGAGTTACATTGAGCAGTTCTTC CASSPGSYIEQFF
TRBD2 TRBJ2-1 TRBV12-3/TRBV12-4 many TGTGCCAGCAGTCCCGGACTAGCGGGAATCAATGAGCAGTTCTTC CASSPGLAGINEQFF
TRBD1 TRBJ1-2 TRBV25-1 few TGTGCCAGCAGTGAACAGGGGGACAGGGGGCTATTAGACGGCTACACCTTC CASSEQGDRGLLDGYTF
TRBD1 TRBJ1-1 TRBV3-1 NA TGTGCCAGCAGCCAAGATCAGGCAGGGGGCACTGAAGCTTTCTTT CASSQDQAGGTEAFF
NA TRBJ1-1 TRBV7-2 few TGTGCCAGCAGCTTACCCCACAAGAACACTGAAGCTTTCTTT CASSLPHKNTEAFF
TRBD1 TRBJ2-5 TRBV28 few TGTGCCAGCAGTTTAACGACAGGGGGGGAGACCCAGTACTTC CASSLTTGGETQYF
TRBD2 TRBJ2-2 TRBV6-1 NA TGTGCCAGCGGAAAGCGGGATTTGGTCGGGGAGCTGTTTTTT CASGKRDLVGELFF
TRBD1 TRBJ1-4 TRBV18 NA TGTGCCAGCTCACTAAACAGGGGGCGGTATGAAAAACTGTTTTTT CASSLNRGRYEKLFF
NA TRBJ2-3 TRBV20-1 NA TGCAGTGCTAGAGATGGACGCAGCACAGATACGCAGTATTTT CSARDGRSTDTQYF
TRBD2 TRBJ2-3 TRBV4-3 few TGCGCCAGCAGCCAAGAGGCGGGAGTAGGAGATACGCAGTATTTT CASSQEAGVGDTQYF
NA TRBJ2-7 TRBV7-9 few TGTGCCAGCAGCTTAGCGGTTAGTGACGAGCAGTACTTC CASSLAVSDEQYF
NA TRBJ2-7 TRBV10-3 NA TGTGCCATCAGTGACACCTACGAGCAGTACTTC CAISDTYEQYF
NA TRBJ1-5 TRBV7-2 many TGTGCCAGCAGCTTATTGCTGGGGGGACATCAGCCCCAGCATTTT CASSLLLGGHQPQHF
NA TRBJ2-3 TRBV5-1 few TGCGCCAGCAGCCCCGGGACTGATTCTAGCACAGATACGCAGTATTTT CASSPGTDSSTDTQYF
NA TRBJ2-6 TRBV27 few TGTGCCAGCAGTCCATTGACAGGAGCCCTCTCTGGGGCCAACGTCCTGACTTTC CASSPLTGALSGANVLTF
NA TRBJ2-7 TRBV5-1 few TGCGCCAGCAGCAGACCGGGACACCCCTACGAGCAGTACTTC CASSRPGHPYEQYF
NA TRBJ2-5 TRBV28 NA TGTGCCAGCAGTAATGATGTTGGGCTTCAAGAGACCCAGTACTTC CASSNDVGLQETQYF
NA TRBJ1-2 TRBV12-3/TRBV12-4 few TGTGCCAGCAGTTTAGCGCGGGCTTATGGCTACACCTTC CASSLARAYGYTF
TRBD2 TRBJ2-1 TRBV7-2 few TGTGCCAGCAGCTTAGGGGGGCGGGGGGTCTACAATGAGCAGTTCTTC CASSLGGRGVYNEQFF